A selection of T cell receptor beta chains follows, all from one sample in a study of beta chain features in type 1 diabetes. TCRdb's table, derived via immunoSEQ multiplex PCR, lists solely in-frame clones and lacks some. This table holds about 150,000 clones, 10% found once. Specimen: central memory CD4+ T cells from blood. Receptors were obtained from a man under 40 with type 1 diabetes. Each CDR3 is given with its conserved first and last residue. The D gene is left open where the match is weak. Expanded clones are given a class, and other clones once, few, many or no size at all.

V gene	J gene	D gene	clone size	CDR3 DNA	CDR3 protein
TRBV6-5	TRBJ2-5	.	.	TGTGCCAGCAGCGAAACAGGGCAAGAGACCCAGTACTTC	CASSETGQETQYF
TRBV5-1	TRBJ2-1	TRBD2	few	TGCGCCAGCAGCTTAGGGCGGGAGGTCTACTACAATGAGCAGTTCTTC	CASSLGREVYYNEQFF
TRBV6-5	TRBJ2-1	TRBD2	.	TGTGCCAGCAGTACGACTAGCGGGAAGATCGGTGAGCAGTTCTTC	CASSTTSGKIGEQFF
TRBV4-3	TRBJ2-1	.	few	TGCGCCAGCAGCCAAGAGGAGAGCTCCTACAATGAGCAGTTCTTC	CASSQEESSYNEQFF
TRBV19	TRBJ1-1	.	.	TGTGCCAGTAGTATACGAGAGGCCACTGAAGCTTTCTTT	CASSIREATEAFF
TRBV7-2	TRBJ2-7	.	.	TGTGCCAGCAGCTTAACGAGGCAGCCGTACGAGCAGTACTTC	CASSLTRQPYEQYF
TRBV18	TRBJ2-1	.	few	TGTGCCAGCTCACGAGTCATTGTGGATGAGCAGTTCTTC	CASSRVIVDEQFF
TRBV11-2	TRBJ2-1	.	.	TGTGCCAGCGATGGCGGTGAGCAGTTCTTC	CASDGGEQFF
TRBV29-1	TRBJ2-2	TRBD2	.	TGCAGCGTCACTAGCGTCTACGGCGGGGAGCTGTTTTTT	CSVTSVYGGELFF
TRBV29-1	TRBJ2-5	TRBD2	.	TGCAGCGTTTCGAGAGAGACTAGCGGGAGGCGGAGGGAGACCCAGTACTTC	CSVSRETSGRRRETQYF
TRBV27	TRBJ2-1	.	.	TGTGCCAGCAGGAAGGCCCTAGGAGATGAGCAGTTCTTC	CASRKALGDEQFF
TRBV18	TRBJ1-3	.	.	TGTGCCAGCTCACCTCCGGGACGCGGGAGCTCTGGAAACACCATATATTTT	CASSPPGRGSSGNTIYF
TRBV4-3	TRBJ2-4	.	.	TGCGCCAGCAGCCAAGAGCTAGGATACCTAGCCAAAAACATTCAGTACTTC	CASSQELGYLAKNIQYF
TRBV4-3	TRBJ2-1	.	few	TGCGCCAGCAGCCAAGAAATCAGCGGAGAGCAGTTCTTC	CASSQEISGEQFF
TRBV25-1	TRBJ2-3	.	few	TGTGCCAGCAGTGAATATGGGACTCCCACAGATACGCAGTATTTT	CASSEYGTPTDTQYF
TRBV10-3	TRBJ1-1	.	few	TGTGCCATCAGTGAACAGGGTTTCACTGAAGCTTTCTTT	CAISEQGFTEAFF
TRBV27	TRBJ2-3	.	.	TGTGCCAGCAGCTTTACCTGGAGGGATACGCAGTATTTT	CASSFTWRDTQYF
TRBV7-2	TRBJ1-2	TRBD1	few	TGTGCCAGCAGCCCGGGACAGGGTTTACCTGGCTACACCTTC	CASSPGQGLPGYTF
TRBV19	TRBJ1-2	TRBD1	few	TGTGCCAGTAGCACGGGACAGAACTATGGCTACACCTTC	CASSTGQNYGYTF
TRBV7-6	TRBJ1-1	TRBD1	many	TGTGCCAGCAGCTGGGACAGGGGGAACACTGAAGCTTTCTTT	CASSWDRGNTEAFF
TRBV5-1	TRBJ1-2	.	few	TGCGCCAGCAGCTTAACCGGACAGCCCTATGGCTACACCTTC	CASSLTGQPYGYTF
TRBV28	TRBJ1-2	.	.	TGTGCCAGCAGTTTAAGTACGGCCACTAATGGCTACACCTTC	CASSLSTATNGYTF
TRBV4-3	TRBJ1-4	.	few	TGCGCCAGCAGCCAAGGACAGTCAAATGAAAAACTGTTTTTT	CASSQGQSNEKLFF
TRBV6-5	TRBJ2-7	TRBD2	.	TGTGCCAGCACCAGCGGGAGTTCCTACGAGCAGTACTTC	CASTSGSSYEQYF
TRBV30	TRBJ2-7	TRBD2	.	TGTGCCTGGAGTTCGACTAGCGGTACGAGTATTTACTTC	CAWSSTSGTSIYF
TRBV5-6	TRBJ2-3	.	.	TGTGCCAGCAGCTTGGACCGGACAGATACGCAGTATTTT	CASSLDRTDTQYF
TRBV30	TRBJ1-1	.	.	TGTGCCTGGAGTGTAAAGTGGGGCCGCACTGAAGCTTTCTTT	CAWSVKWGRTEAFF
TRBV7-3	TRBJ2-1	TRBD2	.	TGTGCCAGCAGTCCCAGGTCTCAGACTAGCGGGAGTCGTAATGAGCAGTTCTTC	CASSPRSQTSGSRNEQFF
TRBV7-2	TRBJ2-5	.	.	TGTGCCAGCAGCTTAGCTTCCCAGCAAGAGACCCAGTACTTC	CASSLASQQETQYF
TRBV6-6	TRBJ1-2	.	.	TGTGCCAGCACCCCAAGGACAGAGGGCTATGGCTACACCTTC	CASTPRTEGYGYTF
TRBV7-8	TRBJ2-7	TRBD1	.	TGTGCCAGCACCGAATTGGGACAGGGGATATACGAGCAGTACTTC	CASTELGQGIYEQYF
TRBV11-2	TRBJ2-2	.	.	TGTGCCAGCAGCTCTCGCGCCGGGGAGCTGTTTTTT	CASSSRAGELFF
TRBV4-3	TRBJ2-5	.	.	TGCGCCAGCAGCCAAGTAATATCACGGGAGACCCAGTACTTC	CASSQVISRETQYF
TRBV11-2	TRBJ2-3	.	.	TGTGCCAGCAGCCCCGCTAGCGTACCGCAGTATTTT	CASSPASVPQYF
TRBV5-1	TRBJ2-1	.	few	TGCGCCAGCAGCTTGTTTAGCGGAGGGGACAATGAGCAGTTCTTC	CASSLFSGGDNEQFF
TRBV2	TRBJ2-7	TRBD1	.	TGTGCCAGCAGTGGCACAGGGGTACCCTACGAGCAGTACTTC	CASSGTGVPYEQYF
TRBV4-3	TRBJ1-2	.	.	TGCGCCAGCAGCCAAGCAACGGGGACACCGGATAACTATGGCTACACCTTC	CASSQATGTPDNYGYTF
TRBV25-1	TRBJ1-1	.	few	TGTGCCAGCAGTGCCCGGGGGAACACTGAAGCTTTCTTT	CASSARGNTEAFF
TRBV7-2	TRBJ2-5	TRBD2	few	TGTGCCAGCAGCCAGCGGACTAGCCCGACGGAGACCCAGTACTTC	CASSQRTSPTETQYF
TRBV29-1	TRBJ2-6	TRBD1	.	TGCAGCGTTGCGACAGGGCCATCCTCTGGGGCCAACGTCCTGACTTTC	CSVATGPSSGANVLTF
TRBV7-2	TRBJ2-5	TRBD1	few	TGTGCCAGCAGCACGACAGGGGGCGAAGAGACCCAGTACTTC	CASSTTGGEETQYF
TRBV5-1	TRBJ2-1	TRBD2	.	TGCGCCAGCAGCTTAGCGGGAGGAGGCGATGAGCAGTTCTTC	CASSLAGGGDEQFF
TRBV30	TRBJ2-2	.	few	TGTGCCTGGAGTGTGGAGGGGGAGCTGTTTTTT	CAWSVEGELFF
TRBV7-9	TRBJ2-1	TRBD1	.	TGTGCCAGCAGCTTAGAGGACAGGGTAATTTTTGAGTTCTTC	CASSLEDRVIFEFF
TRBV4-2	TRBJ2-7	TRBD2	.	TGTGCCAGCAGCCAAGAGGTCCTAGCGGGAGGTTCTGAGCAGTACTTC	CASSQEVLAGGSEQYF